The present T cell receptor (beta chain) was sequenced within a study of response to subunit inactivated influenza vaccine. TCRdb called the RT-PCR reads again in MiXCR, with one record for every CDR3 protein. Among 250,000 to 350,000 distinct CDR3 sequences listed, around 22% were seen once. Ten or more counts support this clonotype. The CDR3 runs to 16 residues. Trimming removed 5 bases from V and 0 bases from J; junction bases left unmatched: 7. Per the germline V gene, CDR1 is MNHEY and CDR2 is SMNVEV (reference sequence). This TCR was recovered from a man between 45 and 75 years old who received an inactivated influenza vaccine. Sequencing was performed on PBMCs from blood, taken less than 22 months after vaccination. The chain employs TRBV27 and TRBJ2-1; TRBD2 matches 7 bases. The CDR3 bases are TGTGCCAGCAGTCCATTGGGCGGGAGCTCCTACAATGAGCAGTTCTTC. It encodes CASSPLGGSSYNEQFF.